The 5 T cell receptor beta chains presented below share a single source sample, sequenced in a study of T cell changes during pregnancy in multiple sclerosis. Only in-frame clones appear in the TCRdb table, and some are missing; sequencing was by immunoSEQ multiplex PCR. The sample shows tens of thousands of clones, approximately 89% of them seen only once. The source material was peripheral blood, sampled before pregnancy. The receptors come from a female donor with multiple sclerosis, enrolled in a pregnancy study.

The chain links TRBV18 to TRBJ2-1; D is perhaps TRBD2 (6 bases). Per germline, CDR1 KGHSH and CDR2 LQKENI. Deletions cut 1 base from V and 12 bases from J, with 22 bases between. This CDR3 spans 16 amino acids. CDR3 in DNA: TGTGCCAGCTCACCACAGGGACTGACGATTTTAGGCGGGCAGTTCTTC. This gives the protein CASSPQGLTILGGQFF.

The CDR3 bases are TGTGCCAGCAGCACCCTCCGGGTTAGCGAGTACGAGCAGTACTTC. Protein product: CASSTLRVSEYEQYF. The chain carries TRBV21-1 and TRBJ2-7; the table's D call of TRBD2 was not tested on the DNA. TRBV21-1 is classified as a pseudogene. The CDR3 has 15 residues.

V and J are TRBV30 and TRBJ2-7; 9 bases are shared with TRBD1. CDR1 GTSNPN and CDR2 SVGIG come from the germline V gene (reference sequence). The ends lost 3 bases at V and 6 bases at J; junction bases unmatched: 9. The CDR3 extends over 14 amino acids. The CDR3 here is CAWRLSQGALEQYF. The CDR3 bases are TGTGCCTGGAGGTTATCACAGGGGGCTCTCGAGCAGTACTTC.

The gene calls are TRBV7-9 and TRBJ1-1, with no clear D. This CDR3 comprises 15 residues. Deletions cut 1 base from V and 4 bases from J, with 13 bases between. Germline V gene lookup returns CDR1 SEHNR and CDR2 FQNEAQ (reference sequence). This CDR3 is CASSLDPTRGTEAFF. In DNA form, the CDR3 reads TGTGCCAGCAGCTTAGACCCCACTCGGGGCACTGAAGCTTTCTTT.

The CDR3 protein is CASSPGDPSYEQYF. CDR3 nucleotides: TGCGCCAGCAGCCCAGGGGACCCCTCCTACGAGCAGTACTTC. The V and J genes are TRBV5-1 and TRBJ2-7; maybe TRBD1 (6 bases). This CDR3 contains 14 residues. Germline CDR1 and CDR2: SGHRS and YFSETQ. Between the trimmed V and J ends, which lost 4 bases and 0 bases, there was a span of 11 bases.